Below, 25 T cell receptor beta chains from the same sample are listed, as sequenced in a study of cytomegalovirus exposure and HLA in healthy donors. PCR employed 60 Vbeta and 13 Jbeta primers. Method: immunoSEQ multiplex PCR; TCRdb's copy keeps in-frame clones and lacks some. The profile shows about 200,000 clones, roughly three quarters of them singletons. The sample consisted of PBMCs. These receptors were obtained from a man aged 50-59 years in good health and CMV-seronegative.

This chain joins TRBV2 and TRBJ2-1, with 10 bases aligning to TRBD2. Per the germline V gene, CDR1 is SNHLY and CDR2 is FYNNEI. The CDR3 is 15 residues long. Unmatched junction bases numbered 11, after V lost 7 bases and J lost 8 bases. The CDR3 region is CASTEEASGSHEQFF. The DNA of the CDR3 is TGTGCCAGCACAGAGGAGGCTAGCGGGAGTCATGAGCAGTTCTTC.

This chain connects TRBV28 to TRBJ2-2, with 9 bases aligning to TRBD2. Germline V gene lookup returns CDR1 MDHEN and CDR2 SYDVKM. Trimming removed 10 bases from V and 3 bases from J; junction bases left unmatched: 15. CDR3 size: 17 residues. The DNA of the CDR3 is TGTGCCACCCAGGGGATAGCGGGAGTTGGATACACCGGGGAGCTGTTTTTT. Its translation is CATQGIAGVGYTGELFF.

In regard to this clone: Its ends do not fully match the called genes, so a read error is possible. V is TRBV6-4 and J is TRBJ2-7; 10 bases map to TRBD2. The CDR3 contains 18 residues. Germline CDR1 MRHNA, CDR2 SNTAGT. This CDR3 is CASSDGSGRIQCSHEQYF. For the CDR3, the DNA is TGTGCCAGCAGTGACGGTAGCGGGAGGATCCAGTGCTCCCACGAGCAGTACTTC.

On this clone itself: The junction shows a germline mismatch at one end, possibly a read error. The chain recombines TRBV29-1 with TRBJ2-2, with TRBD1 matching 7 bases. CDR1 and CDR2 from the germline V gene are SQVTM and ANQGSEA. The CDR3 length is 13 residues. The CDR3, as DNA: TGCAGCGATGAAAGGGGGCCTACCGGGGAGCTGTTTTTT. Residues: CSDERGPTGELFF.

The genes are TRBV28 and TRBJ1-5; 9 positions agree with TRBD1. This CDR3 comprises 17 residues. V gave up 3 bases and J gave up 6 bases; unmatched junction bases: 12. In germline, CDR1 is MDHEN, CDR2 SYDVKM. CDR3 coding DNA: TGTGCCAGCAGTTTGGACTACAGGGGGCGCGTAGGTCAGCCCCAGCATTTT. Its translation is CASSLDYRGRVGQPQHF.

This rearrangement joins TRBV6-5 to TRBJ1-5, with TRBD1 matching 7 bases. The CDR3 totals 15 residues. Trimming at V came to 2 bases and at J to 2 bases, leaving 3 bases not matched to a gene. The germline V gene has CDR1 MNHEY and CDR2 SVGAGI. Here the CDR3 DNA reads TGTGCCAGCAGTTACCAAGGACAGGGCAATCAGCCCCAGCATTTT. It translates to CASSYQGQGNQPQHF.

This chain links TRBV5-4 with TRBJ1-4, with D possibly being TRBD1 (6 bases). Between the trimmed V and J ends, which lost 4 bases and 7 bases, there was a span of 17 bases. CDR3 size: 15 residues. The germline gives CDR1 SGHNT, CDR2 YYREEE (reference sequence). The CDR3 DNA reads TGTGCCAGCAGCCTGGAACGCAGGGGTGGTGAAAAACTGTTTTTT. It is translated as CASSLERRGGEKLFF.

On this clone: Germline is not matched at one junction end, which may reflect a read error. The V and J genes are TRBV5-4 and TRBJ1-4, with D uncertain. CDR1 and CDR2 from the germline V gene are SGHNT and YYREEE (reference sequence). This CDR3 region has 14 residues. The CDR3 reads CANSSGLSNEKLFF. The CDR3 DNA sequence: TGTGCCAACAGCTCCGGACTGAGTAATGAAAAACTGTTTTTT. The entire variable domain, with the rest obtained from reference TRBV5-4 and TRBJ1-4, is as follows: ETGVTQSPTHLIKTRGQQVTLRCSSQSGHNTVSWYQQALGQGPQFIFQYYREEENGRGNFPPRFSGLQFPNYSSELNVNALELDDSALYLCANSSGLSNEKLFFGSGTQLSVL.

The rearrangement uses TRBV19 and TRBJ2-7; the match to TRBD2 covers 8 bases. This CDR3 region has 14 residues. V gave up 5 bases and J gave up 3 bases; unmatched junction bases: 6. CDR1 is LNHDA, CDR2 SQIVND, per germline (reference sequence). CDR3 protein: CASSLGTRGYEQYF. The CDR3 bases are TGTGCCAGTAGTTTAGGGACTAGGGGCTACGAGCAGTACTTC.

The rearrangement uses TRBV5-1 and TRBJ2-7; 9 bases are a match to TRBD1. This CDR3 region has 15 residues. Per germline, CDR1 SGHRS and CDR2 YFSETQ. V was clipped by 2 bases and J by 0 bases; unmatched bases: 3. CDR3 nucleotide sequence: TGCGCCAGCAGCTTTGGGACAGGGAGCTCCTACGAGCAGTACTTC. Residues: CASSFGTGSSYEQYF.

This chain links TRBV4-1 with TRBJ1-5; no clear D gene. This CDR3 comprises 15 residues. V was pared by 3 bases and J by 6 bases, with 15 bases between. Looked up from germline, CDR1 is MGHRA and CDR2 is YSYEKL. The CDR3 loop reads CASSQTFPWAQPQHF. The DNA for the CDR3 is TGCGCCAGCAGCCAGACATTCCCCTGGGCTCAGCCCCAGCATTTT.

The rearrangement uses TRBV7-9 and TRBJ2-2; 8 bases are a match to TRBD2. Germline values: CDR1 SEHNR, CDR2 FQNEAQ (reference sequence). V trimming: 2 bases; J trimming: 3 bases; junction bases outside the gene matches: 11. The CDR3 spans 18 residues. This CDR3 reads CASSLPDGAGADTGELFF. As DNA, the CDR3 is TGTGCCAGCAGCTTACCCGATGGAGCGGGGGCGGACACCGGGGAGCTGTTTTTT.

V gene TRBV6-5 combines with J gene TRBJ2-7; D might be TRBD1 (6 bases). This CDR3 contains 14 residues. Germline CDR1 and CDR2: MNHEY and SVGAGI. V lost 8 bases and J lost 5, with 19 bases in between. The CDR3 nucleotides read TGTGCCAGCTCCGCTTTCCAGGGGCGGAACGAGCAGTACTTC. The encoded protein is CASSAFQGRNEQYF.

The gene calls are TRBV19 and TRBJ2-2; 9 nucleotides line up with TRBD2. Germline V gene data show CDR1 as LNHDA and CDR2 as SQIVND (reference sequence). The CDR3 has 14 amino acids. The J segment lost 8 bases and the V segment lost 6 bases, leaving 7 bases of the junction unmatched. The CDR3 region has the DNA TGTGCCAGTAGGTCTAGCGGGATTGTAGGGGAGCTGTTTTTT. This encodes CASRSSGIVGELFF.

CDR3 protein: CASRGWVSRETQYF. As DNA, the CDR3 is TGTGCCAGCAGGGGCTGGGTGTCCAGGGAGACCCAGTACTTC. The gene calls are TRBV2 and TRBJ2-5, with D unresolved. V gave up 6 bases and J gave up 5 bases, with 16 bases separating them. The CDR3 consists of 14 residues. Germline CDR1 SNHLY, CDR2 FYNNEI.

The rearrangement uses TRBV7-3 and TRBJ2-5; D is unresolved. V was trimmed by 1 base and J by 6 bases, leaving 15 bases between them. The germline gives CDR1 SGHTA, CDR2 FQGTGA. CDR3 size: 15 residues. The DNA for the CDR3 is TGTGCCAGCAGCTTAATTGGCGGTAACCCCCAGACCCAGTACTTC. Translated, it gives CASSLIGGNPQTQYF.

The rearrangement joins TRBV7-9 to TRBJ2-5; D might be TRBD1 (6 bases). Germline loops: CDR1 SEHNR, CDR2 FQNEAQ (reference sequence). V was pared by 2 bases and J by 5 bases, with 9 bases between. There are 13 residues in the CDR3. CDR3: CASSLTGLETQYF. DNA of the CDR3: TGTGCCAGCAGCTTAACAGGGCTGGAGACCCAGTACTTC. The full variable domain, with the rest looked up from reference TRBV7-9 and TRBJ2-5, is DTGVSQNPRHKITKRGQNVTFRCDPISEHNRLYWYRQTLGQGPEFLTYFQNEAQLEKSRLLSDRFSAERPKGSFSTLEIQRTEQGDSAMYLCASSLTGLETQYFGPGTRLLVL.

V usage is TRBV7-9 and J usage is TRBJ2-3; no firm D call. Between the trimmed V and J ends, which lost 6 bases and 7 bases, there was a span of 11 bases. The germline gives CDR1 SEHNR, CDR2 FQNEAQ (reference sequence). The CDR3 runs 12 residues. CDR3 DNA sequence: TGTGCCAGCAGAGCGAGAATGAATACGCAGTATTTT. It is translated as CASRARMNTQYF.

This chain uses TRBV18 with TRBJ2-2, with a possible D match to TRBD2 (6 bases). Germline values: CDR1 KGHSH, CDR2 LQKENI. There are 15 residues in the CDR3. Trimming left V 3 bases short and J 3 bases short, with 11 bases between. CDR3 sequence reads: CASSPRQRDTGELFF. In DNA form, the CDR3 reads TGTGCCAGCTCACCCCGACAGCGGGACACCGGGGAGCTGTTTTTT. The full variable domain, with the rest looked up from reference TRBV18 and TRBJ2-2, is NAGVMQNPRHLVRRRGQEARLRCSPMKGHSHVYWYRQLPEEGLKFMVYLQKENIIDESGMPKERFSAEFPKEGPSILRIQQVVRGDSAAYFCASSPRQRDTGELFFGEGSRLTVL.

The chain joins TRBV30 to TRBJ2-5; possibly TRBD1 for D (6 bases). The J call could be wrong; TRBJ2-7 is a better fit for the DNA end. Germline values: CDR1 GTSNPN, CDR2 SVGIG (reference sequence). There are 14 residues in the CDR3. The CDR3 DNA reads TGTGCCTGGAGGAAGGTGGGACAATCCTACGAGCAGTACTTC. Encoded protein: CAWRKVGQSYEQYF.

This chain connects TRBV19 to TRBJ2-3; D possibly corresponds to TRBD2 (5 bases). With 0 bases removed from V and 8 bases from J, the gap between germline ends came to 6 bases. Germline CDR1 reads LNHDA; CDR2 reads SQIVND (reference sequence). The CDR3 covers 12 residues. This CDR3 reads CASSIERGTQYF. DNA for the CDR3: TGTGCCAGTAGTATAGAACGGGGTACGCAGTATTTT.

The chain employs TRBV30 and TRBJ1-1, with D possibly TRBD1 on 5 matching bases. Between the trimmed V and J ends, which lost 1 base and 5 bases, there was a span of 14 bases. CDR1 and CDR2 from the germline V gene are GTSNPN and SVGIG (reference sequence). This CDR3 is 14 amino acids long. CDR3 amino acids: CAWSAWVGGTEAFF. DNA of the CDR3: TGTGCCTGGAGTGCCTGGGTGGGGGGGACTGAAGCTTTCTTT.

The chain is built from TRBV6-1 and TRBJ2-7, with 9 bases that match TRBD2. There are 15 residues in the CDR3. Germline V lookup: CDR1 MNHNS, CDR2 SASEGT. The ends lost 3 bases at V and 3 bases at J; junction bases unmatched: 6. The DNA for the CDR3 is TGTGCCAGCAGTGAGTCTGCGGGAGGGAACTACGAGCAGTACTTC. Translation gives CASSESAGGNYEQYF.

The V gene is TRBV4-1, the J gene TRBJ2-2; 7 bases are a match to TRBD2. Germline trimming cut 3 bases from V and 0 bases from J; bases unmatched to any gene: 4. Germline V gene data show CDR1 as MGHRA and CDR2 as YSYEKL. The CDR3 has 16 residues. Here the CDR3 DNA reads TGCGCCAGCAGCCATAAACTAGCGACGAACACCGGGGAGCTGTTTTTT. The encoded protein is CASSHKLATNTGELFF.

This clone was seen just once. This chain uses TRBV5-6 with TRBJ1-2, with 8 bases aligning to TRBD1. The V gene's germline CDR1 is SGHDT and CDR2 YYEEEE. Trimming took 0 bases from V and 8 from J; bases not matched to a gene: 15. This CDR3 has 17 amino acids. In nucleotides, the CDR3 is TGTGCCAGCAGCTTGGTCCAGGGGGCGAAAGTCCTCGGGGGCTACACCTTC. Translating it yields CASSLVQGAKVLGGYTF.